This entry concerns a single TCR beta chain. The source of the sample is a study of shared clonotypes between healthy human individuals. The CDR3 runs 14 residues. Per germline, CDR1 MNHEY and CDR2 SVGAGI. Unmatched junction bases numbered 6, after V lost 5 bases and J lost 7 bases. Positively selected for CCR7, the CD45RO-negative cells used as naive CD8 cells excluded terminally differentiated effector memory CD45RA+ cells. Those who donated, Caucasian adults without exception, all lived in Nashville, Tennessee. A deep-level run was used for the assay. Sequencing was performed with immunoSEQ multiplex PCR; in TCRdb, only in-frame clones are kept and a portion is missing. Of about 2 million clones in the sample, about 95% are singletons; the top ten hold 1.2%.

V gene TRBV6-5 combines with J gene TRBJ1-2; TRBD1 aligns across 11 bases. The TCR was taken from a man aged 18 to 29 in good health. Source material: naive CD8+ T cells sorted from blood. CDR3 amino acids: CASSQDRGRGGYTF. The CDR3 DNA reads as TGTGCCAGCAGTCAGGACAGGGGGCGCGGTGGCTACACCTTC.